This passage covers 21 T cell receptor beta chains from one sample sequenced in a study of blood T cell repertoires in COVID-19. TCRdb keeps only in-frame clones here, not all; method: immunoSEQ multiplex PCR. The table lists approximately 75,000 clones, roughly 83% of them singletons. Sequences were obtained from peripheral blood. These receptors all come from an elderly woman with acute or convalescent COVID-19.

Remarks on this clone: Relative to the germline gene, one junction end is altered; a read error may explain this. The chain uses TRBV13 and TRBJ1-1, with TRBD1 matching over 8 bases. The CDR3 covers 15 residues. CDR1 is PRHDT, CDR2 FYEKMQ, per germline (reference sequence). The CDR3: CASSLGDRRNTEAFF. The CDR3 DNA sequence: TGTGCCAGCAGCCTAGGGGACAGGCGGAACACTGAAGCTTTCTTT.

The chain couples TRBV18 to TRBJ2-5; 7 positions agree with TRBD1. The CDR3 is 17 amino acids. The V gene end was trimmed by 4 bases and the J gene end by 2 bases; junction bases not matched to a gene: 13. Germline V gene sequence: CDR1 KGHSH, CDR2 LQKENI. CDR3 amino acids: CASSQTVRDSLQETQYF. The CDR3 nucleotides read TGTGCCAGCTCACAAACGGTTAGGGACAGCTTACAAGAGACCCAGTACTTC.

This chain links TRBV7-9 with TRBJ1-4; D is unresolved. Deletions cut 3 bases from V and 7 bases from J, with 12 bases between. Germline CDR1 and CDR2: SEHNR and FQNEAQ (reference sequence). The CDR3 is made up of 14 amino acids. Here the CDR3 DNA reads TGTGCCAGCAGCTTCGGGAGTTTTAGTGAAAAACTGTTTTTT. It translates to CASSFGSFSEKLFF.

The chain combines TRBV3-1 (or the pseudogene TRBV3-2) with TRBJ1-1; TRBD1 matches at 7 bases. The length of the CDR3 is 14 residues. CDR1 LGHDT and CDR2 YNNKEL come from the germline V gene (reference sequence). Trimming removed 2 bases from V and 3 bases from J; junction bases left unmatched: 3. The CDR3: CASSQRGRDTEAFF. The CDR3, as DNA: TGTGCCAGCAGCCAAAGGGGGCGGGACACTGAAGCTTTCTTT.

In this sample, this clone turned up a few times. The chain links TRBV27 to TRBJ2-7; 8 bases line up with TRBD2. This CDR3 contains 17 residues. The germline V gene encodes CDR1 MNHEY and CDR2 SMNVEV (reference sequence). The V gene end was trimmed by 6 bases and the J gene end by 0 bases; junction bases not matched to a gene: 13. The CDR3 reads CASSGGATGPSSYEQYF. The CDR3 DNA reads TGTGCCAGCAGCGGGGGGGCCACAGGTCCCAGCTCCTACGAGCAGTACTTC.

The rearrangement joins TRBV3-1 (or the pseudogene TRBV3-2) to TRBJ1-1; tentative D call: TRBD1 (6 bases). Trimming stripped 3 bases from V and 3 bases from J, with 8 bases between. This CDR3 region has 13 residues. Per the germline V gene, CDR1 is LGHDT and CDR2 is YNNKEL (reference sequence). In nucleotides, the CDR3 is TGTGCCAGCAGCCACAACAGGGACACTGAAGCTTTCTTT. It encodes CASSHNRDTEAFF.

This clone was seen only a few times. The chain recombines TRBV24-1 with TRBJ1-4; no firm D call. This CDR3 region has 18 residues. V was clipped by 0 bases and J by 0 bases, with 13 bases between them. Germline loops: CDR1 KGHDR, CDR2 SFDVKD. The CDR3 sequence: CATSDLVTRNATNEKLFF. The CDR3 region has the DNA TGTGCCACCAGTGATTTGGTGACAAGAAATGCAACTAATGAAAAACTGTTTTTT.

This clone was seen a handful of times. The chain joins TRBV5-1 to TRBJ1-1; D is ambiguous. There are 15 residues in the CDR3. CDR1 SGHRS and CDR2 YFSETQ come from the germline V gene. The V and J ends lost 0 bases and 8 bases respectively, with 17 bases between them. CDR3 sequence (DNA): TGCGCCAGCAGCTTGGGATCGTCAGGCAGCGGGGAAGCTTTCTTT. Translation gives CASSLGSSGSGEAFF.

The chain has TRBV3-1 (or the pseudogene TRBV3-2) and TRBJ1-1; possibly TRBD1 for D (6 bases). Per the germline V gene, CDR1 is LGHDT and CDR2 is YNNKEL (reference sequence). CDR3 size: 14 residues. V shed 1 base and J shed 6 bases, with 12 bases lying between them. CDR3 sequence reads: CASSQVTGTSEAFF. The CDR3 nucleotides read TGTGCCAGCAGCCAAGTAACAGGGACGTCTGAAGCTTTCTTT.

This rearrangement joins TRBV11-3 to TRBJ1-1; D gene ambiguous. Germline values: CDR1 SGHNT, CDR2 YENEEA. The CDR3 has 11 amino acids. The ends were cut back, 0 bases at V and 8 bases at J, with 4 bases in the middle. The CDR3 DNA sequence: TGTGCCAGCAGCTTAGAACAGGAAGCTTTCTTT. This sequence encodes CASSLEQEAFF.

This sequence joins TRBV6-4 and TRBJ1-2; 7 bases match TRBD1. CDR1 is MRHNA, CDR2 SNTAGT, per germline. V lost 6 bases and J lost 0; bases outside the gene matches: 1. The CDR3 has 13 residues. CDR3 nucleotide sequence: TGTGCCAGCAGCAGGGGGTCTAACTATGGCTACACCTTC. It specifies CASSRGSNYGYTF.

Details on this clone: The same CDR3 also results from other DNA sequences found in this sample. The chain carries TRBV6-5 and TRBJ1-5; D ambiguous. Trimming shortened V by 6 bases and J by 0 bases, and 9 bases separated the two germline ends. CDR1 and CDR2 (germline): MNHEY, SVGAGI. The CDR3 consists of 14 residues. The CDR3 coding sequence is TGTGCCAGCAGCTCCCCCGGTAGCAATCAGCCCCAGCATTTT. Protein sequence: CASSSPGSNQPQHF.

The chain employs TRBV5-1 and TRBJ2-1; 9 bases map to TRBD2. This CDR3 has 16 residues. In germline, CDR1 is SGHRS, CDR2 YFSETQ. V lost 2 bases to trimming and J lost 4 bases; unmatched junction nucleotides: 7. The DNA of the CDR3 is TGCGCCAGCAGCTTCTCAGGGACTAGCATATACAATGAGCAGTTCTTC. Translated, it gives CASSFSGTSIYNEQFF.

The chain has TRBV20-1 and TRBJ2-5; the D gene is possibly TRBD1 (6 bases). The germline V gene encodes CDR1 DFQATT and CDR2 SNEGSKA (reference sequence). This CDR3 is 11 amino acids long. V was cut by 2 bases and J by 5 bases, with 6 bases left in between. This chain's CDR3 is CSARRGETQYF. In nucleotides, the CDR3 is TGCAGTGCTAGAAGGGGGGAGACCCAGTACTTC.

CDR3 DNA sequence: TGTGCCAGTAGTATAAGAGATAACTATGGCTACACCTTC. It encodes CASSIRDNYGYTF. The J gene is TRBJ1-2, the V gene TRBV19; no definite D call. V lost 2 bases and J 1 base, leaving 5 bases between the germline ends. Germline V gene data show CDR1 as LNHDA and CDR2 as SQIVND (reference sequence). The CDR3 covers 13 residues.

This clone was picked up one time. The gene calls are TRBV24-1 and TRBJ2-3; 13 bases are a match to TRBD2. Germline-derived CDR1 and CDR2 are KGHDR and SFDVKD. The CDR3 runs to 16 residues. J gave up 5 bases and V 5 bases, and 6 bases lay outside the gene matches. The CDR3 region is CATSAAGTSGEDTQYF. In DNA form, the CDR3 reads TGTGCCACCAGTGCCGCCGGGACTAGCGGGGAAGATACGCAGTATTTT.

This clone showed up just once. J is TRBJ2-5 and V is TRBV19; TRBD2 matches 8 bases. Germline-derived CDR1 and CDR2 are LNHDA and SQIVND (reference sequence). This CDR3 comprises 14 residues. Losses at the gene ends were 1 base for V and 5 bases for J; bases not matched to a gene: 3. The CDR3 loop reads CASSIAGGRETQYF. The DNA for the CDR3 is TGTGCCAGTAGTATAGCGGGGGGGCGGGAGACCCAGTACTTC.

J is TRBJ2-1 and V is TRBV10-1, with 9 nucleotides matching TRBD2. V lost 5 bases to trimming and J lost 8 bases; unmatched junction nucleotides: 10. Germline CDR1 is WNHNN and CDR2 is SYGVQD (reference sequence). The CDR3 is 15 residues long. The CDR3 reads CASSRGSGGSYEQFF. The CDR3 DNA is TGCGCCAGCAGTAGGGGCAGCGGGGGGAGTTATGAGCAGTTCTTC.

The chain employs TRBV15 and TRBJ2-5; D possibly corresponds to TRBD2 (5 bases). Between the trimmed V and J ends, which lost 0 bases and 3 bases, there was a span of 17 bases. The CDR3 runs to 17 residues. The germline V gene encodes CDR1 LNHNV and CDR2 YYDKDF (reference sequence). In DNA, the CDR3 is TGTGCCACCAGCAGAGATCTACCCCCCCACGGGAAAGAGACCCAGTACTTC. This encodes CATSRDLPPHGKETQYF. The full variable domain, rest sourced from reference TRBV15 and TRBJ2-5, is DAMVIQNPRYQVTQFGKPVTLSCSQTLNHNVMYWYQQKSSQAPKLLFHYYDKDFNNEADTPDNFQSRRPNTSFCFLDIRSPGLGDTAMYLCATSRDLPPHGKETQYFGPGTRLLVL.

This CDR3 is CASRFWGGGTDTQYF. DNA for the CDR3: TGTGCCAGCCGCTTTTGGGGGGGTGGCACAGATACGCAGTATTTT. The J gene is TRBJ2-3, the V gene TRBV6-5, with 7 bases identical to TRBD2. CDR3 size: 15 residues. CDR1 is MNHEY and CDR2 is SVGAGI in the germline V gene. V trimming: 8 bases; J trimming: 1 base; junction bases outside the gene matches: 9.

The CDR3 DNA is TGTGCTAGTGGAGTCGACAGGGGGCGCCTGGGGGACTATGGCTACACCTTC. Its protein product is CASGVDRGRLGDYGYTF. This chain connects TRBV12-5 to TRBJ1-2; 10 bases line up with TRBD1. Germline CDR1 reads LGHNT; CDR2 reads FRNRAP. The V segment lost 6 bases and the J segment 3 bases; nucleotides outside the gene matches: 13. The CDR3 consists of 17 residues.